This T cell receptor beta chain derives from a study of control samples from healthy donors and cancer patients. From germline, CDR1 is SGDLS and CDR2 YYNGEE. V lost 6 bases to trimming and J lost 5 bases, with 18 bases between them. The CDR3 totals 15 residues. The table came from immunoSEQ multiplex PCR; TCRdb's copy has only in-frame clones and leaves some out. Of 60,000 to 100,000 clones in the sample, around 91% were seen once. The material sequenced was blood. This TCR was recovered from a man aged 50 or older in good health. The rearrangement joins TRBV9 to TRBJ2-1; D tentatively reads TRBD1 or TRBD2 (6 bases each). In nucleotides, the CDR3 is TGTGCCAGCACTCTAACGGGGGCCCCGAACAATGAGCAGTTCTTC. Its protein product is CASTLTGAPNNEQFF.